Reported below is one T cell receptor beta chain. This clonotype occurred many times. Its recognized antigen is unknown. Base qualities are not recorded, but no much larger clone differs from it by a single base. This record comes from a study of molecular identifiers for immune sequencing clone quantification (dated by TCRdb to between 2017 and 2018). Concerning the study at large: For a replicate experiment, the RNA from either approximately 20,000 or 100,000 naive CD8 T cells was divided into five aliquots, and four of those aliquots went on to sequencing. This methods study used CD8 T cells to benchmark TCR RNA copy counting and molecular-identifier clustering-based TCR repertoire sequencing (MIDCIRS).

CDR1 and CDR2, looked up from the germline V gene, are MDHEN and SYDVKM. The CDR3, from cysteine to phenylalanine, totals 16 residues. Solely the CDR3 DNA is kept, with 48 bases framed from the first base. The V and J ends are trimmed by 3 bases and 10 bases, leaving 22 bases between them. The library came from PCR. Sequenced on an Illumina MiSeq. Total RNA was purified with the Qiagen AllPrep DNA/RNA kit. Before analysis, reads from multiple sequencing runs of one library were combined. The authors processed their data as follows. Only reads with exact TCR constant sequence were kept, trimmed to 150 nt, and grouped by their 12-nt molecular barcodes. Within each barcode group, reads were sub-clustered at a 15% Levenshtein threshold, and quality-weighted consensus sequences were built per RNA molecule. Non-functional sequences were excluded, and lower-count sequences lying one edit away from another sequence were also excluded. On the basis of fitting two negative binomial distributions, barcode sub-clusters with fewer than 20% of the maximum read count were discarded. The public sequencing data were trimmed at Q25 with fastp and processed into clonotypes with MiXCR by TCRdb, which kept only in-frame beta chains. Records with the same CDR3 protein are collapsed into one entry carrying the most frequent genes and DNA. It is TCRdb's table, rather than the study itself, that gives the V and J calls and clone size. The sample yields 37,000 or so distinct CDR3 sequences; about 18% were counted once. Approximately 6.4% of the sample lies in the top ten.

What the authors observed across the whole study: About three recovered TCR RNA copies per cell were obtained by modeling, versus roughly 9.7 by digital PCR, implying a capture efficiency of roughly 32%. Highly expanded clone sizes could be underestimated if identical TCR molecules share a barcode. A single cell's worth of spiked-in Jurkat TCR RNA was reported detectable even among 750,000 to 1,000,000 naive CD8 T cells. When barcode sub-clustering was omitted, TCR diversity was inflated by chimeric consensus sequences, with chimeras reaching as high as 47%. In CMV-specific effector cells, over 99% of molecules were held by clones above 20 RNA copies, whereas under 1% of molecules were held by such clones in naive cells.

On a BD FACSAria II, naive CD8 T cells were FACS-sorted as CD8+CD4-CCR7+CD45RA+ and collected into RLT Plus buffer. Some naive CD8 T cell RNA was split equally between MIDCIRS and a Smart-seq2-style 5'RACE protocol for a sensitivity comparison. Enrichment of CD8 T cells was performed with RosetteSep CD8+ T Cell Enrichment Cocktail and Ficoll-Paque, after which ACK red cell lysis was carried out. The material sequenced was naive CD8+ T cells from blood, with Jurkat cell RNA spiked in. The cell subset or site label, as the study defines it: FACS-sorted CD8+CD4-CCR7+CD45RA+ naive T cells. The clonotype was recovered from a human donor in good health. Some libraries in this study had Jurkat cell RNA spiked in. This chain is built from TRBV28 and TRBJ2-1; TRBD2 is possibly the D segment (7 matching bases). The DNA sequence is TGTGCCAGCAGTTTTTGGGGGGACACGGGAGGAGGAGAGCAGTTCTTC. This codes for CASSFWGDTGGGEQFF.